The clone carrying this T cell receptor (beta chain) was seen a handful of times. As yet, its antigen is unknown. The data were taken from a study of human T cells and chemical hapten exposure. Study-wide results and caveats: There were significantly more large CDR3 similarity clusters among expanded TCRs than among controls.

The time point was: patch test 2, 6 weeks after DPC sensitization. Treatment given: therapeutic diphenylcyclopropenone sensitization with weekly scalp DPC. TCRdb re-derived calls from the RACE reads in MiXCR, one entry per CDR3 protein. This table has about 89,000 distinct CDR3 sequences, approximately 11% appearing once. The CDR3 contains 14 residues. The germline CDR1 and CDR2 sequences are GTSNPN and SVGIG (reference sequence). V lost 2 bases, J lost 1 base, and 10 bases lay in between. The input for sequencing was whole blood, taken in connection with sensitization to the hapten diphenylcyclopropenone (DPC). This sequence originates from a man aged 40-49 years with alopecia areata. Some clones in this sample may be carry-over from other donors' samples. The chain carries TRBV30 and TRBJ2-3; D might be TRBD1 or TRBD2, each matching 5 bases. CDR3 sequence: CAWSIVGGTDTQYF. The CDR3 DNA is TGTGCCTGGAGTATTGTGGGGGGCACAGATACGCAGTATTTT.